This TCR beta chain was profiled in a study of blood T cell repertoires in COVID-19. About the study: COVID-19 samples, acute and convalescent, were from the United States, Italy and Spain.

Within 2 weeks of study entry, exposed participants had contacted a PCR-confirmed or clinician-diagnosed COVID-19 case. Libraries were prepared by immunoSEQ multiplex PCR; TCRdb keeps only in-frame clonotypes and omits some of them. The profile covers 300,000 to 450,000 clones, with almost 90% appearing a single time and over 0.9% taken by the ten largest. Germline values: CDR1 MGHDK, CDR2 SYGVNS. The CDR3 spans 11 residues. Between the trimmed V and J ends, which lost 7 bases and 6 bases, there was a span of 6 bases. The chain has TRBV25-1 and TRBJ2-2, with D perhaps TRBD1 (5 bases). The sequencing sample was made of PBMCs or T cells enriched from blood (not recorded which). This receptor was taken from a woman in her twenties or thirties who had been exposed to COVID-19. In DNA form, the CDR3 reads TGTGCCAGCACAGGGTCCGGGGAGCTGTTTTTT. This translates into CASTGSGELFF. Full variable domain (rest looked up from reference TRBV25-1 and TRBJ2-2): EADIYQTPRYLVIGTGKKITLECSQTMGHDKMYWYQQDPGMELHLIHYSYGVNSTEKGDLSSESTVSRIRTEHFPLTLESARPSHTSQYLCASTGSGELFFGEGSRLTVL.